Reported below is one TCR beta chain. What it recognizes is unknown. These data come from a study of blood T cells in healthy people across ages. V was clipped by 2 bases and J by 11 bases; unmatched bases: 11. CDR1 is MNHEY, CDR2 SVGEGT, per germline. This CDR3 is 14 amino acids long. Then a second PCR, running about 7 to 11 cycles, was carried out with a sample-barcoded 5' primer and a J-beta primer mix. TCRdb redid the calling of the 5' RACE reads with MiXCR, one entry per CDR3 protein. The repertoire holds around 1,700,000 distinct CDR3 sequences, with 28% as singletons. Broader study findings: Any changes in expanded clonotypes were possibly confounded, as donor CMV status remained unknown. Age advanced and TCR beta diversity per million T cells fell, roughly linearly.

The donors, aged roughly 6 to 90, were healthy Caucasians from Russia. Isolation per sample recovered at least 6 million PBMCs. What was sequenced was blood. The gene calls are TRBV6-2 or TRBV6-3 and TRBJ2-5; 7 bases map to TRBD1. The TCR sequence derives from a woman aged 30 to 39 in good health. The CDR3 DNA sequence: TGTGCCAGCAGTTACGCTGCGACAGGGTTTGAGCAGTACTTC. This gives the protein CASSYAATGFEQYF.